These 28 T cell receptor beta chains share one sample of origin, sequenced in a study of blood T cells in healthy people across ages. Sample-barcoded 5' priming and a J-beta primer mix drove a second PCR of roughly 7 to 11 cycles. In TCRdb, the 5' RACE reads were re-called with MiXCR into one record per CDR3 protein. The sample holds 780,000 or so distinct CDR3 sequences, roughly three fifths seen once. Sequencing used blood. All receptors come from a middle-aged man in good health.

This clonotype showed up just a few times. The rearrangement links TRBV29-1 to TRBJ2-5; D is perhaps TRBD2 (6 bases). This CDR3 spans 14 amino acids. The germline gives CDR1 SQVTM, CDR2 ANQGSEA. Between the trimmed V and J ends, which lost 5 bases and 4 bases, there was a span of 17 bases. For the CDR3, the DNA is TGCAGCGTTAGAGCGGGCGCCGGGGGAGAGACCCAGTACTTC. This sequence encodes CSVRAGAGGETQYF. Variable domain in full (rest from reference TRBV29-1 and TRBJ2-5): SAVISQKPSRDICQRGTSLTIQCQVDSQVTMMFWYRQQPGQSLTLIATANQGSEATYESGFVIDKFPISRPNLTFSTLTVSNMSPEDSSIYLCSVRAGAGGETQYFGPGTRLLVL.

The genes are TRBV9 and TRBJ2-7; D not resolved. CDR1 and CDR2 (germline): SGDLS, YYNGEE. V lost 0 bases to trimming and J lost 7 bases, with 11 bases between them. The CDR3 loop spans 13 amino acids. Here the CDR3 reads CASSVDTFGEQYF. The DNA for the CDR3 is TGTGCCAGCAGCGTAGATACGTTTGGAGAGCAGTACTTC.

V is TRBV5-1 and J is TRBJ2-1, with TRBD2 identical over 15 bases. The germline CDR1 and CDR2 sequences are SGHRS and YFSETQ. With V trimmed by 2 bases and J by 5 bases, 2 bases remained unmatched. CDR3 length: 16 amino acids. This CDR3 reads CASSFRTSGRDNEQFF. Here the CDR3 DNA reads TGCGCCAGCAGCTTTAGGACTAGCGGGAGGGACAATGAGCAGTTCTTC.

V is TRBV5-4 and J is TRBJ2-7, with 9 bases aligning to TRBD2. The J call may be incorrect, as the DNA end agrees better with TRBJ2-5. In germline, CDR1 is SGHNT, CDR2 YYREEE (reference sequence). The CDR3 consists of 15 residues. DNA of the CDR3: TGTGCCAGCAGCCCCGGCGGGAGGGGGGAAGAGACCCAGTACTTC. Its protein product is CASSPGGRGEETQYF.

This clonotype was seen a handful of times. The V and J genes are TRBV6-1 and TRBJ1-5; D call uncertain. V was clipped by 3 bases and J by 0 bases, with 9 bases between them. The V gene's germline CDR1 is MNHNS and CDR2 SASEGT. This CDR3 region has 15 residues. As DNA, the CDR3 is TGTGCCAGCAGTGAGTTAGGGTATAGCAATCAGCCCCAGCATTTT. Translation gives CASSELGYSNQPQHF.

The V and J genes are TRBV20-1 and TRBJ1-4; D perhaps matches TRBD1 (5 bases). Germline CDR1 DFQATT, CDR2 SNEGSKA (reference sequence). V was pared by 4 bases and J by 4 bases, with 19 bases between. The CDR3 is made up of 16 amino acids. The CDR3 coding sequence is TGCAGTGCTACTTTAGGAGGGCGAGGGGTTAATGAAAAACTGTTTTTT. Translating it yields CSATLGGRGVNEKLFF.

The genes are TRBV7-9 and TRBJ1-4, with D perhaps matching TRBD1 (6 bases). The germline V gene has CDR1 SEHNR and CDR2 FQNEAQ (reference sequence). This CDR3 contains 13 residues. V dropped 6 bases and J dropped 2 bases, with 7 bases sitting between them. CDR3 loop: CASRRGTNEKLFF. The CDR3 DNA sequence: TGTGCCAGCAGAAGGGGGACTAATGAAAAACTGTTTTTT.

This clonotype has more than one count but fewer than ten. The chain is built from TRBV6-2 or TRBV6-3 and TRBJ2-1; TRBD1 matches at 7 bases. The CDR3 runs 15 residues. Germline loops: CDR1 MNHEY, CDR2 SVGEGT. Trimming took 6 bases from V and 15 from J; bases not matched to a gene: 20. As DNA, the CDR3 is TGTGCCAGCAGCGAAACCGGGACAGATATGGGAGTAGCGTTCTTC. Its protein is CASSETGTDMGVAFF.

The CDR3 bases are TGTGCCAGCAGTGAATCGACAGGGGCTGGGGCCAACGTCCTGACTTTC. As protein: CASSESTGAGANVLTF. The rearrangement joins TRBV6-1 to TRBJ2-6; 8 nucleotides match TRBD1. V lost 2 bases and J lost 2; bases outside the gene matches: 2. CDR1 and CDR2 from the germline V gene are MNHNS and SASEGT. The CDR3 length is 16 residues.

The chain couples TRBV9 to TRBJ1-4; D remains unclear. The V gene's germline CDR1 is SGDLS and CDR2 YYNGEE. The CDR3 is made up of 14 amino acids. V was shortened by 3 bases and J by 7 bases, with 13 bases between the two germline ends. The CDR3, as DNA: TGTGCCAGCAGCGCCCCTTTGAGTGGTGAAAAACTGTTTTTT. This gives the protein CASSAPLSGEKLFF.

V usage is TRBV7-9 and J usage is TRBJ1-1; D is perhaps TRBD1 (5 bases). The germline gives CDR1 SEHNR, CDR2 FQNEAQ (reference sequence). V shed 4 bases and J shed 4 bases, with 7 bases lying between them. This CDR3 comprises 12 residues. CDR3 coding DNA: TGTGCCAGCAGCTGGGACGGCACTGAAGCTTTCTTT. As protein: CASSWDGTEAFF.

CDR3 nucleotide sequence: TGTGCCAGCAGTTATAGAGGGAGTGGCTACACCTTC. The encoded protein is CASSYRGSGYTF. The gene calls are TRBV6-2 or TRBV6-3 and TRBJ1-2; no reliable D call. Trimming stripped 3 bases from V and 7 bases from J, with 9 bases between. CDR3 length: 12 amino acids. Germline V gene data show CDR1 as MNHEY and CDR2 as SVGEGT.

This chain uses TRBV6-5 with TRBJ2-3; D is possibly TRBD2 (5 bases). Per the germline V gene, CDR1 is MNHEY and CDR2 is SVGAGI. The CDR3 is 14 amino acids. The germline V and J ends were trimmed by 7 bases and 2 bases, with 13 bases remaining between them. Here the CDR3 DNA reads TGTGCCAGCACCCACCGGGGTACCACAGATACGCAGTATTTT. It codes for CASTHRGTTDTQYF.

The CDR3: CASSKDGISEQYF. CDR3 DNA sequence: TGTGCCAGCAGCAAAGACGGGATAAGCGAGCAGTACTTC. The chain joins TRBV21-1 to TRBJ2-7; TRBD1, the D gene given by the table, was not confirmed from the DNA. TRBV21-1 is annotated as a pseudogene. This CDR3 is 13 amino acids long.

V gene TRBV28 combines with J gene TRBJ2-3, with D tentatively TRBD1 or TRBD2 (5 bases each). Looked up from germline, CDR1 is MDHEN and CDR2 is SYDVKM. CDR3 length: 15 amino acids. V lost 3 bases and J 4 bases, leaving 14 bases between the germline ends. The CDR3 reads CASSFEAGRADTQYF. Here the CDR3 DNA reads TGTGCCAGCAGTTTCGAGGCAGGGCGGGCAGATACGCAGTATTTT.

The chain carries TRBV6-6 and TRBJ1-5, with D perhaps matching TRBD1 (6 bases). V lost 6 bases and J lost 4, with 16 bases in between. Germline V gene data show CDR1 as MNHNY and CDR2 as SVGAGI (reference sequence). The CDR3 covers 15 residues. DNA of the CDR3: TGTGCCAGCAGACAAGGGGGGGCAGGGAATCAGCCCCAGCATTTT. Its translation: CASRQGGAGNQPQHF.

The chain joins TRBV11-1 to TRBJ2-7; 12 bases are shared with TRBD1. The ends lost 7 bases at V and 4 bases at J; junction bases unmatched: 8. This CDR3 is built from 15 residues. Germline CDR1 SGHAT, CDR2 FQDESV (reference sequence). DNA for the CDR3: TGTGCCAGCAACCCAGGGACAGGGGGCTGGTACGAGCAGTACTTC. It yields the protein CASNPGTGGWYEQYF.

The CDR3 protein is CASSSGLAGGQTQYF. The DNA for the CDR3 is TGTGCCAGCAGTTCGGGACTAGCGGGGGGGCAGACGCAGTATTTT. The chain employs TRBV6-5 and TRBJ2-3; TRBD2 matches at 16 bases. The CDR3 spans 15 residues. Germline V gene sequence: CDR1 MNHEY, CDR2 SVGAGI. With 4 bases clipped from V and 9 bases from J, the junction kept 4 bases outside the gene matches.

The rearrangement uses TRBV10-3 and TRBJ1-1; no clear D. The CDR3 length is 11 residues. Between the trimmed V and J ends, which lost 9 bases and 1 base, there was a span of 6 bases. Germline CDR1 reads ENHRY; CDR2 reads SYGVKD. The CDR3 here is CAIQGNTEAFF. The CDR3 coding sequence is TGTGCCATACAAGGGAACACTGAAGCTTTCTTT.

The chain combines TRBV6-6 with TRBJ2-5; D is undetermined. V lost 2 bases and J 0 bases, leaving 13 bases between the germline ends. The CDR3 extends over 16 amino acids. The germline gives CDR1 MNHNY, CDR2 SVGAGI (reference sequence). CDR3 in DNA: TGTGCCAGCAGTTACGGGTCAGGAAACTACCAAGAGACCCAGTACTTC. It codes for CASSYGSGNYQETQYF.

The CDR3 bases are TGTGCCAGCACCCGGGAGGGCCTAGATACGCAGTATTTT. As protein: CASTREGLDTQYF. The chain uses TRBV12-3 or TRBV12-4 and TRBJ2-3; 8 bases match TRBD2. The CDR3 is made up of 13 amino acids. V gave up 7 bases and J gave up 5 bases; unmatched junction bases: 5.

This clonotype has more than one count but fewer than ten. The chain couples TRBV29-1 to TRBJ2-1; D possibly corresponds to TRBD1 (5 bases). Germline assignment: CDR1 SQVTM and CDR2 ANQGSEA. This CDR3 contains 14 residues. Trimming pared 0 bases from V and 4 bases from J, leaving 10 bases between. CDR3 sequence (DNA): TGCAGCGTTGAAGATCAGGACACGTACAATGAGCAGTTCTTC. Translation gives CSVEDQDTYNEQFF.

This clonotype was picked up a small number of times. The chain links TRBV5-1 to TRBJ2-7, with D possibly being TRBD1 or TRBD2 (5 bases each). Trimming stripped 4 bases from V and 1 base from J, with 9 bases between. The CDR3 extends over 13 amino acids. Germline CDR1 reads SGHRS; CDR2 reads YFSETQ. The CDR3 nucleotides read TGCGCCAGCAGCATAGGGGAGTCCTACGAGCAGTACTTC. It translates to CASSIGESYEQYF.

The chain employs TRBV20-1 and TRBJ2-7, with D unclear. The CDR3 loop spans 12 amino acids. Germline V gene lookup returns CDR1 DFQATT and CDR2 SNEGSKA (reference sequence). V was clipped by 3 bases and J by 3 bases, with 9 bases between them. The CDR3, as DNA: TGCAGTGCTAGCCCAGTCCTCTACGAGCAGTACTTC. Residues: CSASPVLYEQYF.

The chain employs TRBV6-6 and TRBJ2-5; D gene ambiguous. This CDR3 region has 15 residues. Germline lookup yields CDR1 MNHNY and CDR2 SVGAGI (reference sequence). Trimming took off 7 bases at V and 2 bases at J, with 17 bases between the two ends. The CDR3 region has the DNA TGTGCCAGCATTAAAGATGGTGTAGGACAAGAGACCCAGTACTTC. Translation gives CASIKDGVGQETQYF.

This sequence joins TRBV12-3 or TRBV12-4 and TRBJ1-4; TRBD1 is a possible D gene (5 bases). Deletions cut 6 bases from V and 8 bases from J, with 13 bases between. The CDR3 has 13 residues. The CDR3 coding sequence is TGTGCCAGCAGCAGAGTGGGGGAAGAAAAACTGTTTTTT. This codes for CASSRVGEEKLFF.

The J gene is TRBJ1-2, the V gene TRBV7-8; 7 bases agree with TRBD1. This CDR3 spans 17 amino acids. V was clipped by 0 bases and J by 2 bases; unmatched bases: 9. Germline V lookup: CDR1 SGHVS, CDR2 FQNEAQ. Here the CDR3 reads CASSLAKRQGINYGYTF. As DNA, the CDR3 is TGTGCCAGCAGCTTAGCCAAACGACAGGGAATAAACTATGGCTACACCTTC.

The sample holds a few counts of this clonotype. V gene TRBV29-1 combines with J gene TRBJ2-1, with D hard to call. Between the trimmed V and J ends, which lost 4 bases and 1 base, there was a span of 14 bases. The CDR3 has 15 residues. CDR1 is SQVTM, CDR2 ANQGSEA, per germline. This CDR3 is CSVVQPSLSYNEQFF. DNA for the CDR3: TGCAGCGTTGTCCAGCCTAGTTTGTCCTACAATGAGCAGTTCTTC.